The 31 T cell receptor beta chains reported below all come from one sample, sequenced in a study of CD8 T cells in Susac syndrome. Random-hexamer reverse transcription was applied to about 0.5 to 1 ug RNA. One entry per CDR3 protein results from TCRdb running MiXCR on the immunoSEQ multiplex PCR reads. In the table there are approximately 54,000 distinct CDR3 sequences, more than 85% of which are singletons. Sample: CD8+ T cells from PBMCs. These receptors were collected from a human donor with Susac syndrome.

The chain combines TRBV9 with TRBJ2-1; TRBD2 matches at 11 bases. J was trimmed by 10 bases and V by 4 bases; bases with no gene match: 7. The germline V gene has CDR1 SGDLS and CDR2 YYNGEE. This CDR3 region has 14 residues. The CDR3 DNA reads TGTGCCAGCAGCCCCCGGACTAGCGGGTTCGAGCAGTTCTTC. Translating gives CASSPRTSGFEQFF.

V and J are TRBV4-3 and TRBJ2-3; D ambiguous. CDR3 size: 13 residues. The germline CDR1 and CDR2 sequences are LGHNA and YSLEER. Between the trimmed V and J ends, which lost 10 bases and 0 bases, there was a span of 11 bases. The CDR3 DNA is TGCGCCACCCCGCCGGCTAGCACAGATACGCAGTATTTT. Translation gives CATPPASTDTQYF.

This rearrangement joins TRBV2 to TRBJ1-1; D possibly corresponds to TRBD1 (6 bases). V shed 6 bases and J shed 5 bases, with 16 bases lying between them. The CDR3 length is 14 residues. Germline V CDR1 and CDR2: SNHLY, FYNNEI. The CDR3 loop is CASRGRGLGTEAFF. CDR3 coding DNA: TGTGCCAGCAGGGGCCGGGGGCTAGGGACTGAAGCTTTCTTT.

On this clonotype itself: Relative to the germline gene, one junction end is altered; a read error may explain this. The chain joins TRBV29-1 to TRBJ2-6; tentatively, D is TRBD1 (5 bases). Germline V gene sequence: CDR1 SQVTM, CDR2 ANQGSEA. The CDR3 consists of 14 residues. CDR3 amino acids: CSVEGPNGANVLIF. In nucleotides, the CDR3 is TGCAGCGTTGAAGGACCGAATGGGGCCAACGTCCTGATTTTC.

The rearrangement joins TRBV6-2 or TRBV6-3 to TRBJ2-3; D uncertain. Per germline, CDR1 MNHEY and CDR2 SVGEGT. This CDR3 region has 11 residues. Trimming cost V 2 bases and J 8 bases, with 5 bases left between them. In DNA form, the CDR3 reads TGTGCCAGCAGTTACACTGTTACGCAGTATTTT. It translates to CASSYTVTQYF.

This chain joins TRBV29-1 and TRBJ2-1; D is possibly TRBD1 (6 bases). V was shortened by 3 bases and J by 0 bases, with 12 bases between the two germline ends. The CDR3 length is 15 residues. CDR1 and CDR2 (germline): SQVTM, ANQGSEA. CDR3 DNA: TGCAGCGTTGAGGACAGCCGGAGCTCCTACAATGAGCAGTTCTTC. The encoded protein is CSVEDSRSSYNEQFF.

The chain joins TRBV3-1 to TRBJ2-7; D gene uncertain. CDR1 and CDR2 from the germline V gene are LGHDT and YNNKEL (reference sequence). This CDR3 region has 12 residues. Trimming shortened V by 4 bases and J by 5 bases, and 9 bases separated the two germline ends. DNA for the CDR3: TGTGCCAGCAGCCCGGTGGCAGACGAGCAGTACTTC. Its protein product is CASSPVADEQYF.

The V gene is TRBV27, the J gene TRBJ2-2; 7 positions agree with TRBD1. The V gene end was trimmed by 6 bases and the J gene end by 7 bases; junction bases not matched to a gene: 2. This CDR3 contains 12 residues. Germline V gives CDR1 MNHEY, CDR2 SMNVEV (reference sequence). CDR3 amino acids: CASRTGIGELFF. In DNA form, the CDR3 reads TGTGCCAGCAGGACAGGGATCGGGGAGCTGTTTTTT.

V gene TRBV20-1 combines with J gene TRBJ2-5; 10 bases map to TRBD2. CDR1 is DFQATT, CDR2 SNEGSKA, per germline (reference sequence). The CDR3 covers 14 residues. V shed 5 bases, J shed 1 base, and the junction held 4 bases outside the gene matches. The CDR3 sequence: CSALAGGLQETQYF. DNA for the CDR3: TGCAGTGCTTTAGCGGGGGGCCTCCAAGAGACCCAGTACTTC.

The chain recombines TRBV30 with TRBJ1-1; a weak D match, TRBD1 (5 bases). Per germline, CDR1 GTSNPN and CDR2 SVGIG (reference sequence). The CDR3 runs 13 residues. The germline V and J ends were trimmed by 0 bases and 7 bases, with 12 bases remaining between them. Written as DNA, the CDR3 is TGTGCCTGGAGTGTATCTATAGACAGTGAAGCTTTCTTT. This translates into CAWSVSIDSEAFF.

J is TRBJ2-2 and V is TRBV6-6; D is uncertain. Germline V gene lookup returns CDR1 MNHNY and CDR2 SVGAGI (reference sequence). The V end lost 4 bases, the J end lost 0 bases, and 9 bases lay between the germline ends. The CDR3 runs 15 residues. This CDR3 is CASSLIGPNTGELFF. The CDR3 DNA reads as TGTGCCAGCAGTTTAATCGGACCGAACACCGGGGAGCTGTTTTTT.

This chain uses TRBV20-1 with TRBJ2-7, with 11 bases matching TRBD2. Per germline, CDR1 DFQATT and CDR2 SNEGSKA (reference sequence). After removal of 6 bases from V and 3 bases from J, the junction contained 4 bases not matched to a gene. This CDR3 is 13 amino acids long. DNA for the CDR3: TGCAGTGCGCGACTAGCGGGGTACTACGAGCAGTACTTC. Translating it yields CSARLAGYYEQYF.

This chain joins TRBV29-1 and TRBJ2-3; TRBD1 agrees at 7 bases. With V trimmed by 4 bases and J by 4 bases, 8 bases remained unmatched. This CDR3 spans 14 amino acids. Germline-derived CDR1 and CDR2 are SQVTM and ANQGSEA. CDR3 DNA sequence: TGCAGCGTTGTCGACAGGGATGGGGCAGATACGCAGTATTTT. Encoded protein: CSVVDRDGADTQYF.

The chain couples TRBV20-1 to TRBJ1-5, with D unresolved. V lost 6 bases, J lost 2 bases, and 11 bases lay in between. This CDR3 region has 13 residues. CDR1 is DFQATT and CDR2 is SNEGSKA in the germline V gene (reference sequence). Written as DNA, the CDR3 is TGCAGTGCCACGCTTGGTGGCAATCAGCCCCAGCATTTT. Translated: CSATLGGNQPQHF.

This clonotype was observed a handful of times. The rearrangement joins TRBV7-9 to TRBJ2-3; D is uncertain. This CDR3 is built from 9 residues. CDR1 is SEHNR, CDR2 FQNEAQ, per germline (reference sequence). V lost 7 bases, J lost 7 bases, and 3 bases lay in between. CDR3 bases: TGTGCCAGCAACAATACGCAGTATTTT. Translating gives CASNNTQYF.

The rearrangement uses TRBV7-8 and TRBJ2-3; 13 nucleotides align to TRBD2. The germline CDR1 and CDR2 sequences are SGHVS and FQNEAQ. After removal of 3 bases from V and 4 bases from J, the junction contained 4 bases not matched to a gene. The CDR3 spans 16 residues. The CDR3, as DNA: TGTGCCAGCAGCTTTGGACTAGCGGGGGTCTCAGATACGCAGTATTTT. Its translation is CASSFGLAGVSDTQYF.

This clonotype was seen more than once but under ten times. J is TRBJ2-5 and V is TRBV3-1; D uncertain. The CDR3 contains 12 residues. V was pared by 2 bases and J by 5 bases, with 6 bases between. The germline V gene encodes CDR1 LGHDT and CDR2 YNNKEL (reference sequence). As DNA, the CDR3 is TGTGCCAGCAGCCAACGGCCGGAGACCCAGTACTTC. It specifies CASSQRPETQYF.

The gene calls are TRBV2 and TRBJ2-5; D remains ambiguous. CDR1 is SNHLY and CDR2 is FYNNEI in the germline V gene. V was shortened by 3 bases and J by 5 bases, with 4 bases between the two germline ends. The length of the CDR3 is 11 residues. CDR3 nucleotides: TGTGCCAGCAGTGATAGGGAGACCCAGTACTTC. Protein sequence: CASSDRETQYF.

The V call is TRBV27, the J call TRBJ2-5; 7 nucleotides align to TRBD2. The CDR3 is 15 amino acids. Unmatched junction bases numbered 16, after V lost 10 bases and J lost 5 bases. Per the germline V gene, CDR1 is MNHEY and CDR2 is SMNVEV (reference sequence). CDR3 protein: CATNARASAGETQYF. The DNA for the CDR3 is TGTGCCACCAATGCCCGGGCCTCAGCGGGGGAGACCCAGTACTTC.

The chain is built from TRBV24-1 and TRBJ2-7; weak D call: TRBD1 (5 bases). V shed 4 bases and J shed 3 bases, with 21 bases lying between them. This CDR3 comprises 17 residues. In germline, CDR1 is KGHDR, CDR2 SFDVKD. This CDR3 reads CATSERYGHLTGYEQYF. CDR3 DNA: TGTGCCACCAGTGAACGATATGGACACCTCACAGGCTACGAGCAGTACTTC.

This chain uses TRBV4-3 with TRBJ1-2; no clear D gene. There are 13 residues in the CDR3. The V gene lost 0 bases and the J gene lost 5 bases, with 7 bases spanning the gap. Germline CDR1 and CDR2: LGHNA and YSLEER. In nucleotides, the CDR3 is TGCGCCAGCAGCCAAGATAGACGTTATGGCTACACCTTC. This encodes CASSQDRRYGYTF.

The CDR3: CASSLAGGATGELFF. CDR3 nucleotides: TGTGCCAGCAGCTTAGCCGGGGGCGCCACCGGGGAGCTGTTTTTT. The J gene is TRBJ2-2, the V gene TRBV9, with D perhaps assigned TRBD1 or TRBD2 (6 bases each). Germline V gene lookup returns CDR1 SGDLS and CDR2 YYNGEE. Trimming cost V 4 bases and J 4 bases, with 14 bases left between them. The CDR3 has 15 residues.

In its sample, this clonotype was seen once. The gene calls are TRBV13 and TRBJ2-1, with no clear D. V gave up 8 bases and J gave up 0 bases, with 11 bases separating them. Germline values: CDR1 PRHDT, CDR2 FYEKMQ (reference sequence). The CDR3 has 14 residues. The CDR3 bases are TGTGCCAGCTCTGACATGAGCTCCTACAATGAGCAGTTCTTC. Amino acids: CASSDMSSYNEQFF. The full variable domain, in which reference TRBV13 and TRBJ2-1 provide the parts outside the CDR3, is AAGVIQSPRHLIKEKRETATLKCYPIPRHDTVYWYQQGPGQDPQFLISFYEKMQSDKGSIPDRFSAQQFSDYHSELNMSSLELGDSALYFCASSDMSSYNEQFFGPGTRLTVL.

The chain has TRBV14 and TRBJ2-1; weak D call: TRBD2 (6 bases). CDR3 length: 12 amino acids. V was cut by 8 bases and J by 8 bases, with 13 bases left in between. Germline lookup yields CDR1 SGHDN and CDR2 FVKESK. The CDR3 here is CASQGEDYEQFF. The CDR3 DNA sequence: TGTGCCAGCCAAGGGGAGGACTATGAGCAGTTCTTC.

The chain joins TRBV5-1 to TRBJ1-2; D not resolved. The germline V gene has CDR1 SGHRS and CDR2 YFSETQ. V was shortened by 0 bases and J by 6 bases, with 6 bases between the two germline ends. The CDR3 loop spans 12 amino acids. CDR3 DNA: TGCGCCAGCAGCTTGGCAAATAATGGCTACACCTTC. It specifies CASSLANNGYTF.

This chain links TRBV3-1 with TRBJ2-7; D might be TRBD1 (6 bases). V was shortened by 4 bases and J by 2 bases, with 27 bases between the two germline ends. The CDR3 loop spans 19 amino acids. Germline V gene sequence: CDR1 LGHDT, CDR2 YNNKEL (reference sequence). This CDR3 reads CASSPGRTGHRRTTYEQYF. CDR3 DNA sequence: TGTGCCAGCAGCCCAGGCCGTACGGGACACCGGAGAACTACCTACGAGCAGTACTTC.

The chain joins TRBV21-1 to TRBJ2-4; TRBD1 is the table's D call and was not checked against the DNA. TRBV21-1 is annotated as a pseudogene. This CDR3 has 16 amino acids. CDR3: CATRSLRGMAKNIQYF. CDR3 DNA sequence: TGTGCCACCAGATCGTTGCGGGGGATGGCCAAAAACATTCAGTACTTC.

V usage is TRBV1 and J usage is TRBJ2-7; the table's D call of TRBD1 was not tested on the DNA. TRBV1 is designated a pseudogene. The CDR3 extends over 15 amino acids. The CDR3 protein is CTSSQERGRMYEQYF. The CDR3 DNA reads TGCACCAGCAGCCAAGAACGGGGACGAATGTACGAGCAGTACTTC.

This chain connects TRBV7-9 to TRBJ1-5; a weak D match, TRBD1 (5 bases). The germline V gene encodes CDR1 SEHNR and CDR2 FQNEAQ (reference sequence). CDR3 size: 15 residues. V was cut by 5 bases and J by 0 bases, with 11 bases left in between. The CDR3 nucleotides read TGTGCCAGCAGCCCCGGGACCGCTAGCAATCAGCCCCAGCATTTT. This translates into CASSPGTASNQPQHF.

The chain recombines TRBV9 with TRBJ1-2; no reliable D call. Trimming stripped 5 bases from V and 7 bases from J, with 12 bases between. The CDR3 covers 12 residues. Germline V gene sequence: CDR1 SGDLS, CDR2 YYNGEE. This CDR3 is CASSGSSPGYTF. In DNA form, the CDR3 reads TGTGCCAGCAGTGGAAGTAGTCCTGGCTACACCTTC.

J is TRBJ1-4 and V is TRBV5-1; 8 bases agree with TRBD1. Trimming removed 2 bases from V and 8 bases from J; junction bases left unmatched: 5. This CDR3 spans 14 amino acids. Germline values: CDR1 SGHRS, CDR2 YFSETQ. CDR3 DNA sequence: TGCGCCAGCAGCTTCCGGACAGGGAGGGAAAAACTGTTTTTT. Its protein is CASSFRTGREKLFF. Full variable domain (missing parts from reference TRBV5-1 and TRBJ1-4): KAGVTQTPRYLIKTRGQQVTLSCSPISGHRSVSWYQQTPGQGLQFLFEYFSETQRNKGNFPGRFSGRQFSNSRSEMNVSTLELGDSALYLCASSFRTGREKLFFGSGTQLSVL.